This record covers a single T cell receptor (beta chain). The data originate from a study of shared clonotypes between healthy human individuals. This table comes from immunoSEQ multiplex PCR, and its TCRdb copy is limited to in-frame clones, with some not included. This table has about 2.5 million clones, 80% to 95% appearing once. The CDR3 extends over 18 amino acids. Trimming cost V 2 bases and J 1 base; bases outside gene matches: 6. The V gene's germline CDR1 is MNHEY and CDR2 SMNVEV (reference sequence). The sample consisted of naive CD4+ T cells from PBMCs. Sample subset: CD45RA+ positively selected. The receptor's source is a man aged 18 to 30 in good health. Some clones in this sample may be carry-over from other donors' samples. The J gene is TRBJ2-2, the V gene TRBV27; 11 bases agree with TRBD2. This chain's CDR3 is CASSLGLAGGLNTGELFF. The CDR3, as DNA: TGTGCCAGCAGTTTAGGGCTAGCGGGAGGCTTGAACACCGGGGAGCTGTTTTTT.